This is a list of T cell receptor beta chains from one sample in a study of blood T cell repertoires in COVID-19. Assay used: immunoSEQ multiplex PCR; TCRdb lists only in-frame clones, some missing. The repertoire holds about 73,000 clones, with more than 65% as singletons. Source material: peripheral blood. The receptor source for this set is a human donor in a cohort sampled during active COVID-19. The CDR3 runs from the conserved cysteine through the conserved F or W. A D gene is named only where the DNA matches it firmly. Rows may omit the clone size; those that give it use once, few, many or a size class.

-	TRBV20-1	TRBJ2-7	-	CSPKQGSEQYF	TGCAGCCCTAAGCAGGGGAGCGAGCAGTACTTC
-	TRBV27	TRBJ2-5	TRBD2	CASRLSSGGTQYF	TGTGCCAGCAGGTTGTCTAGCGGGGGGACCCAGTACTTC
-	TRBV13	TRBJ2-7	TRBD2	CASSLGLAGGRYYEQYF	TGTGCCAGCAGCTTAGGGCTAGCGGGGGGCCGATACTACGAGCAGTACTTC
-	TRBV6-2/TRBV6-3	TRBJ2-3	TRBD1	CASSWTLSGTGSSSTDTQYF	TGTGCCAGCAGTTGGACCTTAAGCGGGACAGGGTCCTCAAGCACAGATACGCAGTATTTT
-	TRBV7-3	TRBJ2-1	-	CASGLVGGAYNEQFF	TGTGCCAGCGGTCTCGTGGGGGGAGCCTACAATGAGCAGTTCTTC
-	TRBV5-5	TRBJ2-5	TRBD2	CASSKGGLAGETQYF	TGTGCCAGCAGCAAGGGGGGACTAGCAGGAGAGACCCAGTACTTC
-	TRBV19	TRBJ1-2	TRBD1	CASSITRGRGDGYTF	TGTGCCAGTAGTATTACGCGCGGCAGGGGGGATGGCTACACCTTC
-	TRBV4-1	TRBJ2-3	-	CASSQDFRLGTDTQYF	TGCGCCAGCAGCCAAGATTTTCGTCTCGGCACAGATACGCAGTATTTT
-	TRBV28	TRBJ1-1	-	CASSFSGGLMNTEAFF	TGTGCCAGCAGTTTTTCGGGGGGCCTCATGAACACTGAAGCTTTCTTT
-	TRBV6-4	TRBJ2-5	TRBD2	CASSEYQIAGETQETQYF	TGTGCCAGCAGTGAATACCAGATAGCGGGGGAAACACAAGAGACCCAGTACTTC
-	TRBV4-1	TRBJ1-5	-	CASSWLGGRQPQHF	TGCGCCAGCAGCTGGCTGGGGGGTCGGCAGCCCCAGCATTTT
-	TRBV28	TRBJ1-6	-	CASSFRGDSSPLHF	TGTGCCAGCAGTTTCCGGGGGGACTCTTCACCCCTCCACTTT
-	TRBV29-1	TRBJ2-5	TRBD2	CSVAGSGGVPRETQYF	TGCAGCGTTGCAGGGAGCGGGGGGGTCCCGAGGGAGACCCAGTACTTC
-	TRBV7-3	TRBJ2-1	-	CASSLATGEQFF	TGTGCCAGCAGCTTAGCCACGGGTGAGCAGTTCTTC
many	TRBV5-5	TRBJ1-2	-	CASSLGVVQGNYGYTF	TGTGCCAGCAGCTTGGGGGTGGTGCAGGGAAACTATGGCTACACCTTC
-	TRBV28	TRBJ1-4	-	CASSFLQGNEKLFF	TGTGCCAGCAGTTTCTTACAGGGTAATGAAAAACTGTTTTTT
few	TRBV21-1	TRBJ2-1	-	CASSERAREAGDCYNEQFF	TGTGCCAGCAGCGAAAGGGCGCGGGAAGCGGGGGATTGTTACAATGAGCAGTTCTTC
once	TRBV7-6	TRBJ2-2	-	CASSFVAANTGELFF	TGTGCCAGCAGCTTTGTAGCGGCTAACACCGGGGAGCTGTTTTTT
-	TRBV5-4	TRBJ2-7	TRBD2	CASSRIAGGISYEQYF	TGTGCCAGCAGTCGGATAGCGGGGGGGATCTCCTACGAGCAGTACTTC
-	TRBV20-1	TRBJ2-3	TRBD2	CSASTSGGFTDTQYF	TGCAGTGCTAGTACTAGCGGGGGTTTCACAGATACGCAGTATTTT
-	TRBV9	TRBJ2-3	-	CASSADSGDSDTQYF	TGTGCCAGCAGCGCGGACAGTGGGGATTCAGATACGCAGTATTTT
-	TRBV6-5	TRBJ2-7	TRBD1	CASRAGTGVHEQYF	TGTGCCAGCAGAGCCGGGACAGGGGTCCACGAGCAGTACTTC
few	TRBV19	TRBJ1-4	-	CASSDSGGSNEKLFF	TGTGCCAGTAGTGACTCCGGGGGGTCGAATGAAAAACTGTTTTTT
-	TRBV4-3	TRBJ2-2	-	CASSQSTLVSGELFF	TGCGCCAGCAGCCAATCAACCCTCGTCAGCGGGGAGCTGTTTTTT